Each of the 21 T cell receptor beta chains below was sequenced from the same sample in a study of T cell responses to AZD1222 COVID-19 vaccine. Generated by immunoSEQ multiplex PCR, the TCRdb table keeps only in-frame clones and is missing some. The sample has 95,000 to 150,000 clones, around 87% seen once. The starting material was peripheral blood, obtained on day 0 of AZD1222 vaccination. The receptors were gathered from an adult in good health.

V is TRBV5-1 and J is TRBJ1-3; no definite D call. Per germline, CDR1 SGHRS and CDR2 YFSETQ. The V and J ends lost 4 bases and 4 bases respectively, with 15 bases between them. This CDR3 has 15 residues. The CDR3 region is CASSDPLRKGNTIYF. The CDR3 coding sequence is TGCGCCAGCAGCGACCCGCTCCGGAAAGGAAACACCATATATTTT.

The chain couples TRBV27 to TRBJ1-2, with 8 bases identical to TRBD1. Unmatched junction bases numbered 15, after V lost 0 bases and J lost 6 bases. Germline-derived CDR1 and CDR2 are MNHEY and SMNVEV (reference sequence). The CDR3 has 18 residues. CDR3 sequence reads: CASSLSGRRQGPIHGYTF. The CDR3 nucleotides read TGTGCCAGCAGTTTATCGGGCCGGCGACAGGGGCCGATCCATGGCTACACCTTC.

The chain employs TRBV5-6 and TRBJ1-2, with D unclear. This CDR3 is built from 13 residues. Trimming removed 4 bases at V and 4 bases at J, with 11 bases between. CDR1 and CDR2 (germline): SGHDT, YYEEEE. The CDR3 DNA follows: TGTGCCAGCAGCGAACTGGGTATCTATGGCTACACCTTC. It translates to CASSELGIYGYTF.

V is TRBV6-2 or TRBV6-3 and J is TRBJ2-7; D may be TRBD1 (6 bases). Per the germline V gene, CDR1 is MNHEY and CDR2 is SVGEGT. The CDR3 loop spans 19 amino acids. V lost 2 bases and J lost 0, with 23 bases in between. The CDR3 loop is CASSYSTHVTGRGSYEQYF. DNA for the CDR3: TGTGCCAGCAGTTACAGCACCCACGTGACAGGTCGGGGCTCCTACGAGCAGTACTTC.

The chain couples TRBV4-2 to TRBJ1-1, with 7 bases that match TRBD1. The ends lost 3 bases at V and 4 bases at J; junction bases unmatched: 8. The CDR3 totals 15 residues. Germline V gene sequence: CDR1 LGHNA, CDR2 YNFKEQ. The CDR3 DNA follows: TGTGCCAGCAGCCAGGCCGGGGGACAGATCACTGAAGCTTTCTTT. It yields the protein CASSQAGGQITEAFF.

The V call is TRBV19, the J call TRBJ2-7; the D gene is possibly TRBD1 (5 bases). V lost 5 bases and J 4 bases, leaving 12 bases between the germline ends. Per the germline V gene, CDR1 is LNHDA and CDR2 is SQIVND (reference sequence). The CDR3 extends over 13 amino acids. The CDR3 DNA is TGTGCCAGTAGTCCCCTGGACACGTACGAGCAGTACTTC. Its protein is CASSPLDTYEQYF.

J is TRBJ1-2 and V is TRBV5-1; the match to TRBD1 covers 7 bases. The CDR3 totals 15 residues. Germline trimming cut 2 bases from V and 7 bases from J; bases unmatched to any gene: 11. The V gene's germline CDR1 is SGHRS and CDR2 YFSETQ. Written as DNA, the CDR3 is TGCGCCAGCAGCTTTCGGGACAGCGGGGTAGGTGGCTACACCTTC. It translates to CASSFRDSGVGGYTF.

The gene calls are TRBV20-1 and TRBJ1-1; no clear D gene. V was trimmed by 6 bases and J by 3 bases, leaving 8 bases between them. CDR3 size: 11 residues. In germline, CDR1 is DFQATT, CDR2 SNEGSKA (reference sequence). This chain's CDR3 is CSARRDTEAFF. The CDR3 region has the DNA TGCAGTGCCCGCCGGGACACTGAAGCTTTCTTT.

This chain joins TRBV29-1 and TRBJ1-5, with TRBD1 matching over 8 bases. Germline CDR1 reads SQVTM; CDR2 reads ANQGSEA. The CDR3 contains 13 residues. The V and J ends lost 4 bases and 6 bases, in that order; junction bases with no gene match: 5. The CDR3, as DNA: TGCAGCGTTGCCCAGGGGGCTGGTCAGCCCCAGCATTTT. Translation gives CSVAQGAGQPQHF.

The CDR3 reads CASSVAAADETLHF. The DNA of the CDR3 is TGTGCCAGCAGCGTAGCTGCAGCAGACGAAACCCTCCACTTT. The chain uses TRBV9 and TRBJ1-6; unclear D gene. CDR1 and CDR2 from the germline V gene are SGDLS and YYNGEE. This CDR3 contains 14 residues. With 0 bases removed from V and 14 bases from J, the gap between germline ends came to 15 bases.

The chain is built from TRBV6-5 and TRBJ1-6; TRBD1 matches 9 bases. The CDR3 loop spans 14 amino acids. Germline CDR1 is MNHEY and CDR2 is SVGAGI. V lost 6 bases to trimming and J lost 9 bases; unmatched junction nucleotides: 6. The CDR3 coding sequence is TGTGCCAGCAGACCGACAGGGGGTCGTTCACCCCTCCACTTT. Protein sequence: CASRPTGGRSPLHF.

The chain employs TRBV10-2 and TRBJ1-5, with TRBD1 matching 9 bases. This CDR3 is 17 amino acids long. Germline-derived CDR1 and CDR2 are WSHSY and SAAADI. The ends lost 1 base at V and 1 base at J; junction bases unmatched: 5. This CDR3 is CASSELGQGLSNQPQHF. The CDR3 DNA sequence: TGCGCCAGCAGTGAGTTGGGACAGGGTTTAAGCAATCAGCCCCAGCATTTT.

This clone was detected only once. The chain joins TRBV5-4 to TRBJ1-2; 8 nucleotides match TRBD1. CDR3 size: 15 residues. Germline CDR1 is SGHNT and CDR2 is YYREEE (reference sequence). V was pared by 3 bases and J by 5 bases, with 9 bases of the junction left unmatched. The CDR3 is CASSSADRVIYGYTF. The CDR3, as DNA: TGTGCCAGCAGCTCGGCGGACAGGGTGATATATGGCTACACCTTC.

This rearrangement joins TRBV6-5 to TRBJ1-1; 8 positions agree with TRBD1. The CDR3 length is 15 residues. In germline, CDR1 is MNHEY, CDR2 SVGAGI. Germline trimming cut 2 bases from V and 1 base from J; bases unmatched to any gene: 3. The CDR3 spells CASSYRGTGNTEAFF. DNA for the CDR3: TGTGCCAGCAGTTACCGCGGGACAGGGAACACTGAAGCTTTCTTT.

This rearrangement joins TRBV12-3 or TRBV12-4 to TRBJ1-1; D is undetermined. This CDR3 is 11 amino acids long. V gave up 3 bases and J gave up 6 bases, with 5 bases separating them. The CDR3 sequence is CASSFHSEAFF. DNA of the CDR3: TGTGCCAGCAGTTTCCACTCTGAAGCTTTCTTT.

The chain is built from TRBV20-1 and TRBJ1-2; D may be TRBD1 (5 bases). V was clipped by 3 bases and J by 7 bases, with 9 bases between them. CDR3 size: 11 residues. Germline CDR1 and CDR2: DFQATT and SNEGSKA (reference sequence). The CDR3 sequence is CSASRQPGYTF. DNA of the CDR3: TGCAGTGCTAGCCGACAGCCTGGCTACACCTTC.

J is TRBJ1-5 and V is TRBV7-9; 8 positions match TRBD1. The germline gives CDR1 SEHNR, CDR2 FQNEAQ (reference sequence). J lost 7 bases, V lost 1 base, and 6 bases had no gene match. The CDR3 spans 15 residues. CDR3 residues: CASSLGTGGRQPQHF. In DNA form, the CDR3 reads TGTGCCAGCAGCTTAGGAACAGGGGGAAGACAGCCCCAGCATTTT.

J is TRBJ2-1 and V is TRBV15; 14 bases are a match to TRBD2. With V trimmed by 0 bases and J by 10 bases, 2 bases remained unmatched. The CDR3 runs to 15 residues. The germline V gene encodes CDR1 LNHNV and CDR2 YYDKDF (reference sequence). The CDR3 nucleotides read TGTGCCACCAGCAGAGAGGGACTAGCGGGGGAGGAGCAGTTCTTC. Amino acid sequence: CATSREGLAGEEQFF.

The CDR3 sequence is CAWRRQIIGNTIYF. Here the CDR3 DNA reads TGTGCCTGGAGACGACAGATTATTGGAAACACCATATATTTT. This chain uses TRBV30 with TRBJ1-3, with a possible D match to TRBD1 (5 bases). The CDR3 has 14 residues. Germline CDR1 GTSNPN, CDR2 SVGIG (reference sequence). With 3 bases removed from V and 3 bases from J, the gap between germline ends came to 12 bases. The entire variable domain, with the rest obtained from reference TRBV30 and TRBJ1-3, is as follows: SQTIHQWPATLVQPVGSPLSLECTVEGTSNPNLYWYRQAAGRGLQLLFYSVGIGQISSEVPQNLSASRPQDRQFILSSKKLLLSDSGFYLCAWRRQIIGNTIYFGEGSWLTVV.

The chain couples TRBV2 to TRBJ1-1, with D uncertain. The CDR3 is 13 residues long. Looked up from germline, CDR1 is SNHLY and CDR2 is FYNNEI. Deletions cut 5 bases from V and 1 base from J, with 8 bases between. CDR3 coding DNA: TGTGCCAGCAGTCCCCCGGAGAACACTGAAGCTTTCTTT. As protein: CASSPPENTEAFF.

The chain is built from TRBV7-2 and TRBJ1-6, with D unclear. Trimming pared 1 base from V and 12 bases from J, leaving 10 bases between. The CDR3 spans 13 residues. The V gene's germline CDR1 is SGHTA and CDR2 FQGNSA. CDR3 nucleotide sequence: TGTGCCAGCAGCTTAGATTATAACCTACCCCTCCACTTT. It yields the protein CASSLDYNLPLHF.